This TCR beta chain was sequenced in a study of T cell repertoires in cytomegalovirus infection. In germline, CDR1 is SGHVS, CDR2 FNYEAQ. The CDR3 consists of 15 residues. Trimming took off 0 bases at V and 6 bases at J, with 13 bases between the two ends. In TCRdb, the reads were re-called with MiXCR into one record per CDR3 protein. The repertoire holds about 920,000 distinct CDR3 sequences, with roughly 30% as singletons. On this clonotype itself: Its antigen is unidentified.

Overall study results and limits: Individuals carrying CMV plus the relevant HLA were identified by cumulative frequency of public TCR beta families.

Sequenced here: cultured CD8+ T cells from PBMCs, sampled from culture after CMV antigen stimulation. This chain links TRBV7-6 with TRBJ2-3; D unclear. This TCR was recovered from a human donor in good health (CMV status not recorded). Some clones in this sample may be carry-over from other donors' samples. The CDR3 loop is CASSLAPDGPDTQYF. CDR3 nucleotides: TGTGCCAGCAGCTTAGCGCCGGACGGGCCGGATACGCAGTATTTT.